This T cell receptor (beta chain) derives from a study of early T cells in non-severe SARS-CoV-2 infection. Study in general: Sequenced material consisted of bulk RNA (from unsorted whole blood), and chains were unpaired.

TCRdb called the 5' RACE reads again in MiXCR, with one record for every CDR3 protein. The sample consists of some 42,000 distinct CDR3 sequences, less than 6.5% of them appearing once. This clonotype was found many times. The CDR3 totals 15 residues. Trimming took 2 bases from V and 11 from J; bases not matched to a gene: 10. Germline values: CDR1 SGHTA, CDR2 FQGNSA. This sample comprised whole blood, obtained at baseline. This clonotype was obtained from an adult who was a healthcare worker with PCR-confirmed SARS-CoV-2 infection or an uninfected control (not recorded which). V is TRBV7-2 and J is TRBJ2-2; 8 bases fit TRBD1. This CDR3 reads CASSLMSATGGELFF. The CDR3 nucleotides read TGTGCCAGCAGCTTAATGTCAGCAACAGGGGGAGAGCTGTTTTTT.